This passage covers 2 T cell receptor beta chains from one sample sequenced in a study of T cell changes during pregnancy in multiple sclerosis. Profiling relied on immunoSEQ multiplex PCR, and the TCRdb table lists in-frame clones only, not all of them. The table has about 42,000 clones, approximately 92% seen once. Specimen: CD4+ T cells from peripheral blood mononuclear cells, collected in the second trimester of pregnancy. The receptor set was obtained from a female donor in good health, enrolled as a control in a pregnancy study.

The V call is TRBV5-8, the J call TRBJ2-5; 7 bases fit TRBD1. Germline loops: CDR1 SGHTS, CDR2 YDEGEE. This CDR3 region has 13 residues. V lost 4 bases to trimming and J lost 5 bases; unmatched junction nucleotides: 5. CDR3 nucleotide sequence: TGTGCCAGCAGCCTCGGACAGGCGGAGACCCAGTACTTC. It translates to CASSLGQAETQYF.

This chain uses TRBV10-3 with TRBJ2-7; D might be TRBD1 (6 bases). The CDR3 has 14 amino acids. Germline values: CDR1 ENHRY, CDR2 SYGVKD. Deletions cut 8 bases from V and 0 bases from J, with 14 bases between. The CDR3 DNA sequence: TGTGCCATCTGGCCCGGGGACAACTCCTACGAGCAGTACTTC. Its translation: CAIWPGDNSYEQYF.